Below, 22 T cell receptor beta chains from the same sample are listed, as sequenced in a study of tumor-infiltrating lymphocytes in primary liver carcinoma. Starting from 400 to 500 ng of total RNA, TCR beta cDNA was produced with a primer in the constant region. Slightly modified ARM-PCR, run as three nested multiplex PCR rounds, produced the TCR beta libraries. Two initial PCR rounds of about 11 cycles each paired TRBV1-TRBV30 forward primers with a C-beta reverse primer. TCRdb redid the calling of the multiplex PCR reads with MiXCR, one entry per CDR3 protein. The data contain approximately 79,000 distinct CDR3 sequences, about 72% of them singletons. Unsorted bulk tissue, roughly 19-34 mg of it, served as the source for co-extraction of RNA and DNA. Sequencing used liver tumor tissue from sampling region 4. The subset is: tumor region T4, right-lateral pole. The receptors come from a man between 35 and 55 years old with primary liver carcinoma and hepatitis B virus infection.

In this sample, this clonotype turned up a few times. One junction end does not reproduce the germline sequence, and a read error may be involved. The chain employs TRBV14 and TRBJ2-1; weak D call: TRBD2 (6 bases). The CDR3 loop spans 13 amino acids. Per the germline V gene, CDR1 is SGHDN and CDR2 is FVKESK. CDR3 amino acids: CGSSPGTRDGQFF. CDR3 nucleotides: TGTGGCAGCAGTCCCGGGACTCGGGATGGGCAGTTCTTC. Supplemented by reference TRBV14 and TRBJ2-1, the full variable domain reads EAGVTQFPSHSVIEKGQTVTLRCDPISGHDNLYWYRRVMGKEIKFLLHFVKESKQDESGMPNNRFLAERTGGTYSTLKVQPAELEDSGVYFCGSSPGTRDGQFFGPGTRLTVL.

With regard to this clonotype: This CDR3 fails to terminate in the conserved phenylalanine or tryptophan, so it likely reflects a read error. The chain is built from TRBV6-5 and TRBJ1-6; weak D call: TRBD1 (5 bases). The germline V gene encodes CDR1 MNHEY and CDR2 SVGAGI. The length of the CDR3 is 15 residues. The DNA of the CDR3 is TGTGCCAGCCAGGGTGGGGTAATAGATAATTCACCTCTCCACCTT. Encoded protein: CASQGGVIDNSPLHL.

Notes on this clonotype: This CDR3 is missing its conserved last phenylalanine or tryptophan, likely due to a read error. The chain has TRBV6-2 or TRBV6-3 and TRBJ2-5, with D unclear. The CDR3 runs 11 residues. V shed 9 bases and J shed 2 bases, with 7 bases lying between them. CDR1 and CDR2 (germline): MNHEY, SVGEGT. In nucleotides, the CDR3 is TGTGCCAGTAGTGGACAAGAGACCCAGTACTTA. Translated: CASSGQETQYL.

Comment on this clonotype: The junction differs from germline at one of its ends, possibly a read error. V gene TRBV6-5 combines with J gene TRBJ2-1; D might be TRBD1 or TRBD2, each matching 5 bases. There are 14 residues in the CDR3. Germline V gene sequence: CDR1 MNHEY, CDR2 SVGAGI. The CDR3 reads CACSYTGTSREQFF. The CDR3 nucleotides are TGTGCCTGCAGTTACACCGGGACCAGCAGGGAGCAGTTCTTC.

The chain combines TRBV12-3 or TRBV12-4 with TRBJ2-6; 7 nucleotides align to TRBD1. The trim removed 1 base at V and 17 bases at J, leaving 23 bases unmatched. The CDR3 contains 18 residues. The CDR3 reads CASSLGGGANSGDNVMTF. The CDR3 nucleotides are TGTGCCAGCAGTTTAGGAGGGGGCGCGAACTCTGGGGACAACGTAATGACTTTC.

The chain links TRBV11-1 to TRBJ2-7; 8 positions match TRBD2. The V gene's germline CDR1 is SGHAT and CDR2 FQDESV (reference sequence). The CDR3 loop spans 12 amino acids. The CDR3 sequence: CTNSLAGTTQYF. CDR3 nucleotide sequence: TGTACCAACAGCTTAGCGGGGACAACACAGTACTTC.

Regarding this clonotype: Being one base from a much bigger clone, this may be a read error. The V call is TRBV5-1, the J call TRBJ1-2; tentatively, D is TRBD1 (5 bases). The CDR3 is 12 residues long. V lost 4 bases to trimming and J lost 10 bases, with 14 bases between them. Germline V gene lookup returns CDR1 SGHRS and CDR2 YFSETQ. This chain's CDR3 is CASSVGGDDYTF. Written as DNA, the CDR3 is TGCGCCAGCAGCGTTGGAGGGGATGACTACACCTTC.

On this clonotype: Without the conserved terminal phenylalanine or tryptophan, this CDR3 likely stems from a read error. This chain links TRBV11-2 with TRBJ2-1, with 8 bases identical to TRBD2. This CDR3 has 16 residues. Germline CDR1 reads SGHAT; CDR2 reads FQNNGV. The V segment lost 3 bases and the J segment 9 bases; nucleotides outside the gene matches: 13. DNA of the CDR3: TGTGCCAGCAGCTTGGATATTGGACTAGCTATGGGTGAGCAGTTCCTC. As protein: CASSLDIGLAMGEQFL.

The gene calls are TRBV2 and TRBJ2-3; D is possibly TRBD2 (6 bases). CDR1 is SNHLY, CDR2 FYNNEI, per germline. The length of the CDR3 is 19 residues. The V end was cut by 6 bases, the J end by 2 bases, with 27 bases between. CDR3 DNA: TGTGCCAGCAGGGGCCGATTGAGCGGGCCAGGTCCCCACACAGATACGCAGTATTTT. Translated, it gives CASRGRLSGPGPHTDTQYF.

This clonotype was found many times. Just one base apart from a much larger clone, this may be a read error. V and J are TRBV4-1 and TRBJ1-2; D call uncertain. The CDR3 has 15 amino acids. The germline V gene encodes CDR1 MGHRA and CDR2 YSYEKL. The CDR3 DNA reads TGCGCCGGCAGCCAAGAAGCCGGAACAAACTATGGCTACACCTTC. This codes for CAGSQEAGTNYGYTF.

Details on this clonotype: At one end, the junction sequence differs from germline, possibly due to a read error. The genes are TRBV11-2 and TRBJ2-3; 10 positions agree with TRBD2. CDR3 size: 20 residues. Per the germline V gene, CDR1 is SGHAT and CDR2 is FQNNGV. CDR3 in DNA: TGTGCCAGCAGCTCAGACGGACTAGCGGATCACATCTTTGATGAAGATACCCAGTATTTT. The encoded protein is CASSSDGLADHIFDEDTQYF. Full variable domain (outside the CDR3, taken from reference TRBV11-2 and TRBJ2-3): EAGVAQSPRYKIIEKRQSVAFWCNPISGHATLYWYQQILGQGPKLLIQFQNNGVVDDSQLPKDRFSAERLKGVDSTLKIQPAKLEDSAVYLCASSSDGLADHIFDEDTQYFGPGTRLTVL.

V is TRBV27 and J is TRBJ2-1; TRBD1 agrees at 7 bases. V was pared by 5 bases and J by 3 bases, with 22 bases of the junction left unmatched. Germline loops: CDR1 MNHEY, CDR2 SMNVEV (reference sequence). CDR3 length: 20 amino acids. CDR3 sequence: CASSPVRDRYGVGSYNEQFF. As DNA, the CDR3 is TGTGCCAGCAGTCCCGTCCGGGACAGATACGGTGTAGGGAGCTACAATGAGCAGTTCTTC.

The rearrangement links TRBV28 to TRBJ1-6; 7 bases align to TRBD1. The CDR3 spans 15 residues. Germline loops: CDR1 MDHEN, CDR2 SYDVKM. The ends lost 6 bases at V and 13 bases at J; junction bases unmatched: 15. The CDR3 reads CASRKQGSLGRPLHF. In DNA, the CDR3 is TGTGCCAGCAGAAAACAGGGGTCGCTTGGACGGCCCCTCCACTTT.

Ten or more counts support this clonotype. The V gene is TRBV12-3 or TRBV12-4, the J gene TRBJ2-3; the D call may be TRBD1 or TRBD2 (5 bases each). Deletions cut 4 bases from V and 4 bases from J, with 18 bases between. This CDR3 is built from 16 residues. CDR3 in amino acids: CASSSAPSQGPDTQYF. As DNA, the CDR3 is TGTGCCAGCAGTTCTGCCCCAAGCCAGGGACCAGATACGCAGTATTTT.

This clonotype has more than one count but fewer than ten. No DNA is shown, since the ends of the CDR3 on it are uncertain; the CDR3 is the one TCRdb lists. This chain connects TRBV11-2 to TRBJ1-2; the DNA was not used to check the table's D call, TRBD1. The CDR3 is 14 amino acids long, termini counted. Germline V CDR1 and CDR2: SGHAT, FQNNGV. The CDR3 reads CAGRERDTTYGCTF.

The chain carries TRBV12-3 or TRBV12-4 and TRBJ1-2, with unresolved D. Trimming shortened V by 3 bases and J by 7 bases, and 6 bases separated the two germline ends. The CDR3 consists of 11 residues. Here the CDR3 DNA reads TGTGCCAGCAGTTTTGGTTTTGGCTACACCTTC. Translating it yields CASSFGFGYTF.

This clonotype has at least ten counts. The chain has TRBV6-5 and TRBJ2-5, with D possibly being TRBD2 (7 bases). V lost 5 bases to trimming and J lost 0 bases, with 19 bases between them. There are 17 residues in the CDR3. CDR1 MNHEY and CDR2 SVGAGI come from the germline V gene. The CDR3 sequence is CASSPWSSGGYQETQYF. CDR3 DNA sequence: TGTGCCAGCAGTCCCTGGTCTTCGGGGGGCTACCAAGAGACCCAGTACTTC.

In the case of this clonotype: At one boundary the junction diverges from the germline segment, which might be a read error. The CDR3 loop is CVSSYGGGSGTEELFF. The CDR3 DNA reads as TGTGTCAGCAGTTACGGAGGCGGGTCTGGCACCGAGGAGCTGTTTTTT. The chain has TRBV6-5 and TRBJ2-2, with D maybe TRBD2 (5 bases). The CDR3 has 16 residues. Per germline, CDR1 MNHEY and CDR2 SVGAGI.

This clonotype appeared many times. Here the CDR3 DNA reads TGTGCCAGCAGCTTACAAAACGGAGGGGGCACAGATACGCAGTATTTT. This codes for CASSLQNGGGTDTQYF. This rearrangement joins TRBV6-5 to TRBJ2-3; weak D call: TRBD2 (6 bases). The CDR3 consists of 16 residues. Germline V gene lookup returns CDR1 MNHEY and CDR2 SVGAGI. Trimming removed 6 bases at V and 1 base at J, with 17 bases between.

As concerns this clonotype: The junction differs from germline at one of its ends, possibly a read error. J is TRBJ1-6 and V is TRBV4-1; 7 positions match TRBD1. Germline CDR1 is MGHRA and CDR2 is YSYEKL. The CDR3 totals 17 residues. Here the CDR3 reads CASSRSLGQTYNSPLHF. The CDR3, as DNA: TGTGCCAGCAGCCGAAGTTTGGGACAGACTTATAATTCACCCCTCCACTTT.

Comment on this clonotype: A much more abundant neighbour one base away suggests this may be a read error. This likely comes from a read error, as the CDR3 has no conserved phenylalanine or tryptophan at its end. CDR3 DNA: TGTGCCAGCAAACCGTGGGCTAGCAGAGATACGCAGTATTCT. This gives the protein CASKPWASRDTQYS. This chain connects TRBV5-6 to TRBJ2-3; maybe TRBD2 (5 bases). Germline CDR1 is SGHDT and CDR2 is YYEEEE. This CDR3 spans 14 amino acids.

This clonotype was counted a single time. This chain connects TRBV10-3 to TRBJ2-1; D assignment may be TRBD1 or TRBD2 (5 bases each). The CDR3 sequence is 16 residues long. Between the trimmed V and J ends, which lost 0 bases and 3 bases, there was a span of 12 bases. Germline CDR1 and CDR2: ENHRY and SYGVKD. The CDR3 sequence is CAISESGDRFYNEQFF. The CDR3 coding sequence is TGTGCCATCAGTGAGTCGGGGGATAGGTTCTACAATGAGCAGTTCTTC.